Shown below are 10 T cell receptor beta chains from a single sample sequenced in a study of response to subunit inactivated influenza vaccine. TCRdb called the RT-PCR reads again in MiXCR, with one record for every CDR3 protein. This repertoire shows about 500,000 distinct CDR3 sequences, 16% found once; its top ten account for around 3%. This material consisted of CD4+ T cells sorted from PBMCs, taken roughly 24 months after vaccination. The origin of the receptors is a man aged 50-75 years who received an inactivated influenza vaccine.

This clonotype was seen many times. The genes are TRBV10-3 and TRBJ2-3; D could derive from TRBD1 or TRBD2 (7 bases each). The CDR3 is 15 residues long. Germline values: CDR1 ENHRY, CDR2 SYGVKD. The V gene lost 6 bases and the J gene lost 2 bases, with 15 bases spanning the gap. CDR3 residues: CAISSQGGATDTQYF. Here the CDR3 DNA reads TGTGCCATCAGCTCCCAGGGGGGGGCCACAGATACGCAGTATTTT.

This chain links TRBV7-3 with TRBJ2-1; 12 bases fit TRBD2. Germline trimming cut 4 bases from V and 9 bases from J; bases unmatched to any gene: 10. The CDR3 consists of 16 residues. Germline loops: CDR1 SGHTA, CDR2 FQGTGA. The CDR3 DNA reads TGTGCCAGCAGCTCCCTACTAGCGGGAGGTAGCGGTGAGCAGTTCTTC. Its protein is CASSSLLAGGSGEQFF.

A single count supports this clonotype. The chain combines TRBV20-1 with TRBJ2-7; 7 bases line up with TRBD1. The V segment lost 0 bases and the J segment 2 bases; nucleotides outside the gene matches: 7. Germline CDR1 DFQATT, CDR2 SNEGSKA (reference sequence). The CDR3 totals 15 residues. CDR3 in amino acids: CSARDREGGTYEQYF. In nucleotides, the CDR3 is TGCAGTGCTAGAGATCGGGAAGGGGGCACCTACGAGCAGTACTTC.

The chain joins TRBV30 to TRBJ1-4; 12 bases match TRBD1. V dropped 5 bases and J dropped 8; count of bases not matched to a gene: 15. The CDR3 has 17 residues. Germline values: CDR1 GTSNPN, CDR2 SVGIG (reference sequence). The CDR3 loop is CAWAAPGQGALREKLFF. The DNA of the CDR3 is TGTGCCTGGGCCGCACCGGGACAGGGGGCCCTTAGGGAAAAACTGTTTTTT.

This clonotype was seen a few times. The chain joins TRBV6-4 to TRBJ2-3, with D hard to call. Trimming cost V 2 bases and J 1 base, with 10 bases left between them. The CDR3 sequence is 15 residues long. Germline CDR1 reads MRHNA; CDR2 reads SNTAGT. The CDR3 loop is CASSDPHSGTDTQYF. In DNA, the CDR3 is TGTGCCAGCAGTGACCCCCACAGCGGCACAGATACGCAGTATTTT.

This clonotype was seen a few times. The rearrangement joins TRBV20-1 to TRBJ1-2; D is undetermined. The CDR3 consists of 14 residues. Trimming stripped 6 bases from V and 4 bases from J, with 18 bases between. Germline values: CDR1 DFQATT, CDR2 SNEGSKA (reference sequence). CDR3 protein: CSAQAGGMGYGYTF. For the CDR3, the DNA is TGCAGTGCCCAGGCGGGTGGAATGGGCTATGGCTACACCTTC.

This clonotype was found a few times. The chain has TRBV20-1 and TRBJ2-7; TRBD1 might be the D (6 bases). This CDR3 comprises 13 residues. Germline V gene data show CDR1 as DFQATT and CDR2 as SNEGSKA (reference sequence). Trimming left V 3 bases short and J 5 bases short, with 14 bases between. Here the CDR3 reads CSASGTGMDEQYF. CDR3 coding DNA: TGCAGTGCTAGTGGCACAGGGATGGACGAGCAGTACTTC.

The chain links TRBV19 to TRBJ2-7; TRBD1 aligns across 7 bases. V was clipped by 4 bases and J by 7 bases; unmatched bases: 7. CDR3 size: 13 residues. Germline CDR1 reads LNHDA; CDR2 reads SQIVND (reference sequence). The CDR3 nucleotides read TGTGCCAGTAGTACCGGGACAGCTGGGGAGCAGTACTTC. Its translation: CASSTGTAGEQYF.

This clonotype was observed a handful of times. The V call is TRBV18, the J call TRBJ2-2; D uncertain. Deletions cut 0 bases from V and 4 bases from J, with 15 bases between. Germline assignment: CDR1 KGHSH and CDR2 LQKENI. The CDR3 consists of 17 residues. The CDR3 reads CASSPPNSLPFTGELFF. The CDR3 nucleotides are TGTGCCAGCTCACCACCGAACAGTTTACCTTTCACCGGGGAGCTGTTTTTT. Combining the CDR3 with reference TRBV18 and TRBJ2-2 gives the whole variable domain NAGVMQNPRHLVRRRGQEARLRCSPMKGHSHVYWYRQLPEEGLKFMVYLQKENIIDESGMPKERFSAEFPKEGPSILRIQQVVRGDSAAYFCASSPPNSLPFTGELFFGEGSRLTVL.

This clonotype was counted many times. The rearrangement links TRBV5-1 to TRBJ2-5; D tentatively fits TRBD1 or TRBD2 (10 bases each). The germline V gene encodes CDR1 SGHRS and CDR2 YFSETQ. This CDR3 comprises 19 residues. Trimming shortened V by 4 bases and J by 0 bases, and 25 bases separated the two germline ends. CDR3 sequence: CASSKGQGRTSGYQETQYF. CDR3 nucleotide sequence: TGCGCCAGCAGCAAGGGACAGGGGAGGACTAGCGGCTACCAAGAGACCCAGTACTTC.